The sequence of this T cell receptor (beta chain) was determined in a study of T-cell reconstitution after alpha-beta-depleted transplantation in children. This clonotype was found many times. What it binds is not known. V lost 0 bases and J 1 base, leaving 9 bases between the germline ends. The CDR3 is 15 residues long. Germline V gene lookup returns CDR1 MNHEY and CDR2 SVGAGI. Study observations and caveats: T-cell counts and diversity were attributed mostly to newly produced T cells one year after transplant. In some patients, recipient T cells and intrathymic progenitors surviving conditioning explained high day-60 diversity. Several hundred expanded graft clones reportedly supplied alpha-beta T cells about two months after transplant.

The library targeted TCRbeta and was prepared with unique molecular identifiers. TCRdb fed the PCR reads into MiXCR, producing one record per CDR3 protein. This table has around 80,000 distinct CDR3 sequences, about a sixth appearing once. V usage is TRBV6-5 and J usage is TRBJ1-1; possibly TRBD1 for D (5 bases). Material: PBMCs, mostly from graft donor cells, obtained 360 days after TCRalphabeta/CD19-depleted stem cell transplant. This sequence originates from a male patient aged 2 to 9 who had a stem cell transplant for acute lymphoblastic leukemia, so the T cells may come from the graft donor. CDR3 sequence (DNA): TGTGCCAGCAGTTACTCGTGGCAGGGGAACACTGAAGCTTTCTTT. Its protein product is CASSYSWQGNTEAFF.